The present TCR beta chain was sequenced within a study of T cells in Graves' hyperthyroidism and ophthalmopathy. Study outcomes and limitations: From stable hyperthyroidism, ophthalmopathy was set apart by a 13 V-J model.

The CDR3 sequence is 13 residues long. Germline CDR1 and CDR2: MDHEN and SYDVKM. The germline V and J ends were trimmed by 6 bases and 6 bases, with 15 bases remaining between them. RNA transcripts yielded amplified TCR beta CDR3 regions. The HTBI primer set was used in a first-round RT-PCR of the TCR CDR3. TCRdb called the multiplex PCR reads again in MiXCR, with one record for every CDR3 protein. Of more than 450,000 distinct CDR3 sequences in the sample, about 20% are singletons; the top ten hold approximately 48%. This clonotype was counted ten times or more. Antigen specificity is unknown. The material sequenced was blood. The V and J genes are TRBV28 and TRBJ2-7, with a possible D match to TRBD1 (6 bases). The sequence derives from a man aged 35 to 55 with Graves' ophthalmopathy. The CDR3 is CASSSGQDPEQYF. The DNA of the CDR3 is TGTGCCAGCAGCTCGGGACAAGATCCCGAGCAGTACTTC.